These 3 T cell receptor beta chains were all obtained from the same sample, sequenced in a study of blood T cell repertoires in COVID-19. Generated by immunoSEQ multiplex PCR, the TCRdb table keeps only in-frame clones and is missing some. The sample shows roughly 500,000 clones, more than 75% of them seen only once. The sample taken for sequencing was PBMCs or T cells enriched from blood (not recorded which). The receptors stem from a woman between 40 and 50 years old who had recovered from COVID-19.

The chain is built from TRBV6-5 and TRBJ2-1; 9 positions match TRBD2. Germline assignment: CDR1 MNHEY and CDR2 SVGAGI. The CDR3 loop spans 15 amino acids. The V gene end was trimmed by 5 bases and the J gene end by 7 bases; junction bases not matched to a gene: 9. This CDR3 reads CASSPAASGTNEQFF. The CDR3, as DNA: TGTGCCAGCAGTCCCGCCGCTAGCGGGACGAATGAGCAGTTCTTC.

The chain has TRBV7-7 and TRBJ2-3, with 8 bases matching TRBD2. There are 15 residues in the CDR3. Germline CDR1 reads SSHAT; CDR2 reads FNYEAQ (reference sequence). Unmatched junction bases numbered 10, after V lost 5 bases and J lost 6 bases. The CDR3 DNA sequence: TGTGCCAGCAGCCGGGGGACTAGTGGGTCGGATACGCAGTATTTT. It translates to CASSRGTSGSDTQYF.

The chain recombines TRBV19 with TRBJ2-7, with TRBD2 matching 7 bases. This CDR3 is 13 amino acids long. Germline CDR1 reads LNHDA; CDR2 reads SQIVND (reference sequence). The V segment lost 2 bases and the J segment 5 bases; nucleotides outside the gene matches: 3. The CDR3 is CASSIRGRDEQYF. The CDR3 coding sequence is TGTGCCAGTAGTATACGGGGGAGGGACGAGCAGTACTTC. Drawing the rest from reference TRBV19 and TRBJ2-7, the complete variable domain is DGGITQSPKYLFRKEGQNVTLSCEQNLNHDAMYWYRQDPGQGLRLIYYSQIVNDFQKGDIAEGYSVSREKKESFPLTVTSAQKNPTAFYLCASSIRGRDEQYFGPGTRLTVT.